This note documents a single TCR beta chain sequence. The entry originates in a study of blood T cell repertoires in COVID-19. Study in general: The United States, Italy and Spain were the sources of the acute and convalescent COVID-19 samples.

Assay used: immunoSEQ multiplex PCR; TCRdb lists only in-frame clones, some missing. The repertoire consists of tens of thousands of clones, with 65% to 85% occurring once and the leading ten covering less than 4.5%. Specimen: peripheral blood. This receptor was identified in a man aged 45-60 years with active COVID-19.

CDR3 DNA sequence: TGTGCCAGCTCACCACCCTCCGGGACAGCTGGAAACACCATATATTTT. The encoded protein is CASSPPSGTAGNTIYF. This rearrangement joins TRBV18 to TRBJ1-3; 7 nucleotides agree with TRBD1. This CDR3 has 16 residues. CDR1 is KGHSH, CDR2 LQKENI, per germline. Trimming at V came to 0 bases and at J to 2 bases, leaving 4 bases not matched to a gene.